Listed below are T cell receptor beta chains from one sample, sequenced in a study of T cells after yellow fever vaccination. TCRdb processed the 5' RACE reads anew with MiXCR; each CDR3 protein has one entry. Of around 350,000 distinct CDR3 sequences listed, approximately 5.7% are singletons. Sequencing used PBMCs, obtained 5 days after the yellow fever booster vaccination. These receptor sequences come from a man aged 25-45 years who received the YFV17D yellow fever vaccine. CDR3s include the opening cysteine and the closing phenylalanine or tryptophan. The D gene is left open where the match is weak. Part of the rows lack a size; the others show once, few, many or a class for expanded clones.

many	TRBV5-1	18	NA	TRBJ2-1	TGCGCCAGCAGCTTGGCCGCCCAACAGGGCAGCTCCTACAATGAGCAGTTCTTC	CASSLAAQQGSSYNEQFF
many	TRBV29-1	14	TRBD1	TRBJ2-1	TGCAGCGTTGAAATTCTGGACAGGGACAATGAGCAGTTCTTC	CSVEILDRDNEQFF
few	TRBV12-3/TRBV12-4	14	TRBD1	TRBJ1-5	TGTGCCAGCAGGCCGACAGGGGGCACTCAGCCCCAGCATTTT	CASRPTGGTQPQHF
few	TRBV19	10	NA	TRBJ2-7	TGTGCCGGCGGACTGTACGAGCAGTACTTC	CAGGLYEQYF
many	TRBV29-1	13	NA	TRBJ2-1	TGCAGCGTTGAACAGGCCATTAGGGGTGAGCAGTTCTTC	CSVEQAIRGEQFF
NA	TRBV4-3	15	NA	TRBJ2-7	TGCGCCAGCAGCCAAGGACGAGAGACAACCTACGAGCAGTACTTC	CASSQGRETTYEQYF
few	TRBV6-2/TRBV6-3	16	TRBD2	TRBJ2-7	TGTGCCAGCAGTTTATTACTAGCGGAAATCTCCTACGAGCAGTACTTC	CASSLLLAEISYEQYF
NA	TRBV4-2	15	NA	TRBJ1-4	TGTGCCAGCAGCCAAGAGGAACCAGGAAATGAAAAACTGTTTTTT	CASSQEEPGNEKLFF
NA	TRBV20-1	11	NA	TRBJ1-2	TGCAGTGCTAGAGCGGGAGCTGGCTACACCTTC	CSARAGAGYTF
few	TRBV20-1	14	TRBD2	TRBJ2-1	TGCAGTGCCCATAGCGGGAGGGCGGACAATGAGCAGTTCTTC	CSAHSGRADNEQFF
many	TRBV24-1	13	NA	TRBJ2-3	TGTGCCACCAGTGATATAACTCCAGATACGCAGTATTTT	CATSDITPDTQYF
many	TRBV12-3/TRBV12-4	13	NA	TRBJ2-5	TGTGCCAGCATGATTGGGGTTCAAGAGACCCAGTACTTC	CASMIGVQETQYF
few	TRBV9	15	NA	TRBJ2-7	TGTGCCAGCAGCCCCCCGGGGCAGGAGCTAGGGAAGCAGTACTTC	CASSPPGQELGKQYF
NA	TRBV29-1	13	NA	TRBJ2-3	TGCAGCGTGCTACAGGGTATGGGAGATACGCAGTATTTT	CSVLQGMGDTQYF
few	TRBV11-2	14	TRBD1	TRBJ2-1	TGTGCCAGCAGCTCGAAAGGGCCTACAGGGGCTCAGTTCTTC	CASSSKGPTGAQFF
NA	TRBV30	13	TRBD2	TRBJ2-1	TGTGCCGGTGGACTAGCGGGGCACAATGAGCAGTTCTTC	CAGGLAGHNEQFF
many	TRBV3-1	15	TRBD2	TRBJ2-2	TGTGCCAGCAAGGGCGATAGCGGGAACCCCGGGGAGCTGTTTTTT	CASKGDSGNPGELFF
few	TRBV7-2	13	NA	TRBJ2-1	TGTGCCAGCGGGGCGGAGCGATACAATGAGCAGTTCTTC	CASGAERYNEQFF
NA	TRBV20-1	15	NA	TRBJ2-5	TGCAGTGCTGTCTCGGCTGCAGTACCCGGAGAGACCCAGTACTTC	CSAVSAAVPGETQYF
few	TRBV19	13	NA	TRBJ1-5	TGTGCCAGTAGTATCTCCAGGGAATGGGCCCAGCATTTT	CASSISREWAQHF
NA	TRBV7-9	15	TRBD2	TRBJ2-3	TGTGCCAGCAGCCTAGGTAGCGGGAGTGGAGATACGCAGTATTTT	CASSLGSGSGDTQYF
few	TRBV20-1	13	NA	TRBJ2-1	TGCAGTGCCTCTTACGGTCCCGCCCGGGAGCAGTTCTTC	CSASYGPAREQFF
many	TRBV7-2	14	NA	TRBJ2-1	TGTGCCAGCAGCCTCGGAGGTCTAAACAATGAGCAGTTCTTC	CASSLGGLNNEQFF
many	TRBV12-3/TRBV12-4	12	NA	TRBJ2-1	TGTGCCAGCAGCCTCTGGAGTCGAGGGCAGTTCTTC	CASSLWSRGQFF
few	TRBV20-1	17	TRBD2	TRBJ2-1	TGCAGTGCTTTTGGGGAGCGGGAGGGTTCCTCCTACAATGAGCAGTTCTTC	CSAFGEREGSSYNEQFF
few	TRBV5-5	14	NA	TRBJ1-5	TGTGCCAGCAGCTTGGAACAGGGTGGTCAGCCCCAGCATTTT	CASSLEQGGQPQHF
few	TRBV4-3	14	NA	TRBJ2-1	TGCGCCAGCAGCCGTTTGGGGCGTCAGAATGAGCAGTTCTTC	CASSRLGRQNEQFF
few	TRBV10-2	14	NA	TRBJ2-2	TGCGCCAGCGCTAAGGCGGGTAACACCGGGGAGCTGTTTTTT	CASAKAGNTGELFF
few	TRBV7-9	16	NA	TRBJ1-1	TGTGCCAGCACGAGACAAGGGCGGGGGGCGAACACTGAAGCTTTCTTT	CASTRQGRGANTEAFF
many	TRBV7-2	15	TRBD2	TRBJ2-1	TGTGCCAGCAGCGAATTAGGACTAGCTTACAATGAGCAGTTCTTC	CASSELGLAYNEQFF
many	TRBV14	15	TRBD1	TRBJ2-7	TGCGCCAGCAGGCGGACCGGGACAGGGGGCGGCGAGCAGTACTTC	CASRRTGTGGGEQYF
many	TRBV7-8	15	TRBD2	TRBJ2-2	TGTGCCAGCAGCAAGGGACTAGCGGGAACCGGGGAGCTGTTTTTT	CASSKGLAGTGELFF
NA	TRBV20-1	16	NA	TRBJ2-2	TGCTGTGCTAGGTCTCTACGGAGCGAAACCACCGGGGAGCTGTTTTTT	CCARSLRSETTGELFF
few	TRBV3-1	14	TRBD1	TRBJ2-5	TGTGCCAGCAGCCAACCAGGGGGCGGGGAGACCCAGTACTTC	CASSQPGGGETQYF
many	TRBV5-1	15	NA	TRBJ2-1	TGCGCCAGCAGCTTGGCACTTTCTCAATACAATGAGCAGTTCTTC	CASSLALSQYNEQFF
NA	TRBV20-1	15	NA	TRBJ2-7	TGCAGTGCTAGTTTCGGCCCAGGGCCCACCTACGAGCAGTACTTC	CSASFGPGPTYEQYF
NA	TRBV5-1	14	NA	TRBJ2-5	TGCGCCAGCAGCTTGGGCCGCGGGGAAGAGACCCAGTACTTC	CASSLGRGEETQYF
few	TRBV12-3/TRBV12-4	12	NA	TRBJ2-5	TGTGCCAGCAGACAGCCACTAGGGACCCAGTACTTC	CASRQPLGTQYF
many	TRBV12-3/TRBV12-4	14	NA	TRBJ2-1	TGTGCCAGCAGTTTCGGTGGTGGGGTAGTAAGGCAGTTCTTC	CASSFGGGVVRQFF